This T cell receptor (beta chain) came from a study of shared clonotypes between healthy human individuals. The table came from immunoSEQ multiplex PCR; TCRdb's copy has only in-frame clones and leaves some out. The sample yields approximately 2,000,000 clones, 92% seen once. Regarding the study as a whole: Relative to clonotypes present in all four donors, those not shared had lower generation probabilities.

Concerning this clone: The antigen is unknown.

Donors were Caucasian adults residing in Nashville, Tennessee, USA. Trimming left V 5 bases short and J 2 bases short, with 13 bases between. CDR1 and CDR2 from the germline V gene are SGHTA and FQGNSA. The CDR3 runs to 14 residues. The TCR sequence derives from a man aged 18 to 30 in good health. Some clones in this sample may be carry-over from other donors' samples. Specimen: naive CD4+ T cells from PBMCs. As for subset: CD45RA+ positively selected. The chain joins TRBV7-2 to TRBJ2-7, with D uncertain. The CDR3 reads CASSPGFATYEQYF. The CDR3 nucleotides read TGTGCCAGCAGCCCTGGGTTTGCCACCTACGAGCAGTACTTC.